The clone carrying this T cell receptor beta chain was counted many times. No antigen is known for it. This sample is part of a study of T cells in Graves' hyperthyroidism and ophthalmopathy. Overall study findings and caveats: Ophthalmopathy was predicted by the model a median of roughly 6.6 months ahead of onset.

These patients, aged 18 to 65, had recently diagnosed hyperthyroidism lasting under 2 months. Amplified TCR beta CDR3 regions came from RNA transcripts. The TCR CDR3 was amplified in a first-round RT-PCR using the HTBI primer set. MiXCR was run by TCRdb on the multiplex PCR reads, yielding one entry per CDR3 protein. The sample has about 290,000 distinct CDR3 sequences, approximately 13% seen once. CDR1 and CDR2 (germline): SNHLY, FYNNEI. V shed 8 bases, J shed 1 base, and the junction held 8 bases outside the gene matches. The CDR3 is 15 residues long. The rearrangement joins TRBV2 to TRBJ1-5; 7 bases fit TRBD1. This receptor was taken from a woman aged 40 to 55 with Graves' hyperthyroidism. The sample comprised blood. CDR3 sequence: CASVSDRASNQPQHF. The CDR3 nucleotides are TGTGCCAGCGTATCAGACAGGGCGAGCAATCAGCCCCAGCATTTT.